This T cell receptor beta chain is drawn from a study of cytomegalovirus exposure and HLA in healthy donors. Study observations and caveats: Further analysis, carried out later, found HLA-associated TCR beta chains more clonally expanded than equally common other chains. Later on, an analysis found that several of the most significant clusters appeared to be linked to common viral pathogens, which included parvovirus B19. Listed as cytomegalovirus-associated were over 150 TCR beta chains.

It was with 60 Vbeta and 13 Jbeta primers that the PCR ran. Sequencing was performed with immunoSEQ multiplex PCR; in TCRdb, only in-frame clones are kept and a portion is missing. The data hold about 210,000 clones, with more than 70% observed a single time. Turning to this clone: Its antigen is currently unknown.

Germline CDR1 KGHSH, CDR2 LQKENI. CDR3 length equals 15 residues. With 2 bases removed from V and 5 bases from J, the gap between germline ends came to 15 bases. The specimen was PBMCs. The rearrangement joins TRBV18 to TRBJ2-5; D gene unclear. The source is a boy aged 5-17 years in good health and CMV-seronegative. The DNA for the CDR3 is TGTGCCAGCTCACCATTTGGCTCCTCCGGGGAGACCCAGTACTTC. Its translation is CASSPFGSSGETQYF.